Shown below are 6 T cell receptor beta chains from a single sample sequenced in a study of blood T cell repertoires in COVID-19. Sequencing was performed with immunoSEQ multiplex PCR; in TCRdb, only in-frame clones are kept and a portion is missing. The sample holds roughly 50,000 clones, approximately 90% seen once. Sequences were obtained from peripheral blood. Receptors were obtained from an older man with acute or convalescent COVID-19.

The chain has TRBV5-1 and TRBJ1-3; D not certain. This CDR3 region has 16 residues. Germline V gene sequence: CDR1 SGHRS, CDR2 YFSETQ. Trimming took 5 bases from V and 0 from J, leaving 15 bases between them. CDR3 in DNA: TGCGCCAGCAGGCCCCACCAAGGGAGCTCTGGAAACACCATATATTTT. This gives the protein CASRPHQGSSGNTIYF.

With respect to this clone: Relative to the germline gene, one junction end is altered; a read error may explain this. The V call is TRBV12-3 or TRBV12-4, the J call TRBJ1-2; D may be TRBD1 (6 bases). This CDR3 spans 13 amino acids. CDR3 loop: CASSFNAQTGSFF. In DNA, the CDR3 is TGTGCCAGCAGTTTCAATGCCCAGACAGGATCTTTCTTC.

This chain uses TRBV27 with TRBJ1-1; 11 bases match TRBD1. The V and J ends lost 5 bases and 2 bases, in that order; junction bases with no gene match: 10. CDR1 is MNHEY and CDR2 is SMNVEV in the germline V gene (reference sequence). This CDR3 spans 17 amino acids. The CDR3 here is CASSPLRDRGVNTEAFF. The CDR3, as DNA: TGTGCCAGCAGTCCACTCCGGGACAGGGGGGTAAACACTGAAGCTTTCTTT.

The chain links TRBV27 to TRBJ2-3; TRBD1 matches 9 bases. The CDR3 is 14 residues long. CDR1 is MNHEY and CDR2 is SMNVEV in the germline V gene (reference sequence). Trimming removed 6 bases from V and 5 bases from J; junction bases left unmatched: 6. The CDR3 protein is CASSLGQGIDTQYF. The DNA of the CDR3 is TGTGCCAGCAGCCTAGGACAGGGGATAGATACGCAGTATTTT.

The chain recombines TRBV7-2 with TRBJ2-3; tentative D call: TRBD2 (6 bases). The V end was cut by 5 bases, the J end by 3 bases, with 15 bases between. CDR3 size: 15 residues. Germline loops: CDR1 SGHTA, CDR2 FQGNSA. The CDR3, as DNA: TGTGCCAGCAGCCTCAATAGCGGCTCGACAGATACGCAGTATTTT. This gives the protein CASSLNSGSTDTQYF. Looking up the rest from reference TRBV7-2 and TRBJ2-3 gives the full variable domain: GAGVSQSPSNKVTEKGKDVELRCDPISGHTALYWYRQSLGQGLEFLIYFQGNSAPDKSGLPSDRFSAERTGGSVSTLTIQRTQQEDSAVYLCASSLNSGSTDTQYFGPGTRLTVL.

The chain joins TRBV19 to TRBJ1-5; the match to TRBD1 covers 7 bases. Germline assignment: CDR1 LNHDA and CDR2 SQIVND (reference sequence). V lost 4 bases and J lost 6; bases outside the gene matches: 12. This CDR3 is 16 amino acids long. The CDR3 loop reads CASSTILDRRGQPQHF. The CDR3 DNA sequence: TGTGCCAGTAGTACAATACTGGACAGGCGGGGTCAGCCCCAGCATTTT.